The entry that follows covers one TCR beta chain sequence. This sample was included in a study of blood T cell repertoires in COVID-19. Overall study context: PBMCs, B-cell-depleted T cells, or T cells were the source of the cDNA or gDNA that made up the material.

Exposed enrollees encountered a COVID-19 case at some point within 2 weeks before study entry. Original processing methods: Estimation of nucleated cell counts was performed using reference gene primer amplification. TCRdb keeps only in-frame clones here, not all; method: immunoSEQ multiplex PCR. That table is the source of V, J and clone size, and D and trimming were worked out from the DNA. This table holds 280,000 or so clones, 89% found once. CDR1 and CDR2 from the germline V gene are KGHSH and LQKENI. With V trimmed by 5 bases and J by 2 bases, 5 bases remained unmatched. The CDR3 totals 14 residues.

The V call is TRBV18, the J call TRBJ1-2; 7 bases map to TRBD1. The receptor's source is a woman between 50 and 59 years old who had been exposed to COVID-19. Material: PBMCs or T cells enriched from blood (not recorded which). The CDR3 region has the DNA TGTGCCAGCTCAACCGGGACAGAGAACTATGGCTACACCTTC. This gives the protein CASSTGTENYGYTF.